This T cell receptor beta chain originates from a study of blood T cell repertoires in COVID-19. Study details: Spain, Italy and the United States supplied samples that represented acute and convalescent COVID-19.

V lost 6 bases to trimming and J lost 10 bases; unmatched junction nucleotides: 2. CDR1 and CDR2 (germline): SNHLY, FYNNEI. The CDR3 covers 11 residues. In terms of age and location, participants ranged from roughly 18 to 95 years and lived in under 30 US areas. Donors were grouped by their self-reported clinical history. Repertoires were generated with immunoSEQ multiplex PCR, while TCRdb's copy carries only in-frame clones and drops some. The data hold a few hundred thousand clones, with 85% to 90% observed a single time. This clone was seen only once. The sequence was obtained from a woman aged 18-29 years in a cohort exposed to, infected with or recovered from COVID-19 (not recorded which). Sequencing used PBMCs or T cells enriched from blood (not recorded which). The chain couples TRBV2 to TRBJ2-1; 8 bases are shared with TRBD1. The CDR3: CASSRTGEQFF. CDR3 coding DNA: TGTGCCAGCAGCCGGACAGGGGAGCAGTTCTTC. Full variable domain (outside the CDR3, taken from reference TRBV2 and TRBJ2-1): EPEVTQTPSHQVTQMGQEVILRCVPISNHLYFYWYRQILGQKVEFLVSFYNNEISEKSEIFDDQFSVERPDGSNFTLKIRSTKLEDSAMYFCASSRTGEQFFGPGTRLTVL.